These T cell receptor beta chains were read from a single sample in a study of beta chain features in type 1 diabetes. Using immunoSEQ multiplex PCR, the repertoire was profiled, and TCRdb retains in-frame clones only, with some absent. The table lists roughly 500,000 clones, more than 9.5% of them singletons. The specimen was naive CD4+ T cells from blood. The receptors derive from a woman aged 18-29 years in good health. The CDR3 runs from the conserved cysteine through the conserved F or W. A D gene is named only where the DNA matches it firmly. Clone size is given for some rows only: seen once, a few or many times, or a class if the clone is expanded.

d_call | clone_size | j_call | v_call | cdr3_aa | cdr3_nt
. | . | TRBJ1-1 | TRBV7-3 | CASSVHMNTEAFF | TGTGCCAGCAGCGTACACATGAACACTGAAGCTTTCTTT
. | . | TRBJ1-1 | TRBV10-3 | CAIGQYNTEAFF | TGTGCCATCGGACAGTACAACACTGAAGCTTTCTTT
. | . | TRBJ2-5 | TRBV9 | CASSVRGGAREETQYF | TGTGCCAGCAGCGTAAGAGGAGGGGCCCGAGAAGAGACCCAGTACTTC
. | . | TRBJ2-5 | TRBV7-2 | CAIKPGLQYF | TGTGCCATCAAGCCGGGCCTCCAGTACTTC
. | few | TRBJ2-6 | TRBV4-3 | CASSQEGPLRSGANVLTF | TGCGCCAGCAGCCAAGAAGGGCCGTTACGCTCTGGGGCCAACGTCCTGACTTTC
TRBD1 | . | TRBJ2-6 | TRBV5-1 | CASSPSGTGGSGANVLTF | TGCGCCAGCAGCCCTTCCGGGACAGGGGGCTCTGGGGCCAACGTCCTGACTTTC
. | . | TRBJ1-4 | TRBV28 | CASSFRQSSNEKLFF | TGTGCCAGCAGTTTTAGACAGTCATCTAATGAAAAACTGTTTTTT
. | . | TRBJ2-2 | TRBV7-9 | CASSLAGTGELFF | TGTGCCAGCAGCTTAGCGGGGACCGGGGAGCTGTTTTTT
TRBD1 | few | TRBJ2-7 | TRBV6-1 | CASSASRGPGQVSEQYF | TGTGCCAGCAGTGCAAGTAGGGGACCGGGACAGGTTTCCGAGCAGTACTTC
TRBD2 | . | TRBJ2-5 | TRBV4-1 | CASSQEKSRGGSLETQYF | TGCGCCAGCAGCCAAGAAAAATCCCGGGGGGGGTCTTTGGAGACCCAGTACTTC
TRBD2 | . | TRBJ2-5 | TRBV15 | CATSRDPPLAGGQETQYF | TGTGCCACCAGCAGAGACCCCCCGTTAGCGGGGGGCCAAGAGACCCAGTACTTC
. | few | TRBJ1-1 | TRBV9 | CASSAGAQNTEAFF | TGTGCCAGCAGCGCAGGGGCCCAGAACACTGAAGCTTTCTTT
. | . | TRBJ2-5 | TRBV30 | CAWSATRLRDILETQYF | TGTGCCTGGAGTGCGACCCGACTCAGGGACATACTTGAGACCCAGTACTTC
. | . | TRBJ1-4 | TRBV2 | CASTGTATNEKLFF | TGTGCCAGCACAGGGACTGCAACTAATGAAAAACTGTTTTTT
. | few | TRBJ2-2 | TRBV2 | CASTMDSGELFF | TGTGCCAGCACTATGGACTCCGGGGAGCTGTTTTTT
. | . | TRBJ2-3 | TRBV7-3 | CASSPVGAGTDTQYF | TGTGCCAGCAGCCCCGTGGGAGCGGGCACAGATACGCAGTATTTT
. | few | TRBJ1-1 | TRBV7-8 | CASSLERGGRNTEAFF | TGTGCCAGCAGCTTAGAGCGAGGGGGAAGGAACACTGAAGCTTTCTTT
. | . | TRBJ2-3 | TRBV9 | CASSASVERTDTQYF | TGTGCCAGCAGCGCTAGCGTGGAACGCACAGATACGCAGTATTTT
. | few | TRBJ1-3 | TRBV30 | CAGSGNTIYF | TGTGCCGGCTCTGGAAACACCATATATTTT
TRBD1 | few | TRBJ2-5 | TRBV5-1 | CASSPETGMMETQYF | TGCGCCAGCAGCCCCGAGACAGGGATGATGGAGACCCAGTACTTC
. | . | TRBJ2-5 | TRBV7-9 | CASSLMSGLQETQYF | TGTGCCAGCAGCCTTATGTCGGGGCTCCAAGAGACCCAGTACTTC
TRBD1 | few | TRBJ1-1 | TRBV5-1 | CASSLGPGQVATEAFF | TGCGCCAGCAGCTTGGGGCCGGGACAGGTGGCCACTGAAGCTTTCTTT
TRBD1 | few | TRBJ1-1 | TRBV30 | CARGRGGTEAFF | TGTGCCCGGGGCAGGGGGGGCACTGAAGCTTTCTTT
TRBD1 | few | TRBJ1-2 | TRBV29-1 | CSVAKARGQRQSGYTF | TGCAGCGTTGCAAAGGCAAGGGGACAGAGGCAATCGGGCTACACCTTC
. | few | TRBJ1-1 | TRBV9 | CASSVVMNTEAFF | TGTGCCAGCAGCGTTGTCATGAACACTGAAGCTTTCTTT
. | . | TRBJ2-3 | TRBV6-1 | CASSVGALDTQYF | TGTGCCAGCAGTGTTGGGGCTTTGGATACGCAGTATTTT
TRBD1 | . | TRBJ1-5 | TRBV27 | CASSPLRTGGSNQPQHF | TGTGCCAGCAGTCCACTACGGACAGGAGGTAGCAATCAGCCCCAGCATTTT
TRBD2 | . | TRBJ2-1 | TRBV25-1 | CASSERLAVYEQFF | TGTGCCAGCAGTGAACGACTAGCGGTGTACGAGCAGTTCTTC
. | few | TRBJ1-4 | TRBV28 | CASNIQGDNEKLFF | TGTGCCAGCAACATACAGGGAGATAATGAAAAACTGTTTTTT
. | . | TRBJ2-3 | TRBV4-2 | CATRDQPSTDTQYF | TGTGCCACCAGAGACCAACCTAGCACAGATACGCAGTATTTT
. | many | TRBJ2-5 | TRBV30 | CAWSVSPETQYF | TGTGCCTGGAGTGTATCCCCGGAGACCCAGTACTTC
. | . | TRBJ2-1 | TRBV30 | CAWSVGLVDEQFF | TGTGCCTGGAGTGTAGGGTTAGTTGATGAGCAGTTCTTC